This T cell receptor (beta chain) appears in the sequencing data of a study of shared clonotypes between healthy human individuals. Per the germline V gene, CDR1 is SEHNR and CDR2 is FQNEAQ (reference sequence). CDR3 length equals 16 residues. Trimming took off 4 bases at V and 2 bases at J, with 15 bases between the two ends. Concerning this clone: Its target is unknown.

Broader study findings: Naive subsets usually exceeded memory subsets in estimated richness. Clonotype sharing among donors was thought likely to change with sequencing depth.

Naive CD8 cells were CD45RO-negative, positively selected for CCR7, excluding terminally differentiated effector memory CD45RA+ cells. Using immunoSEQ multiplex PCR, the repertoire was profiled, and TCRdb retains in-frame clones only, with some absent. The table records 550,000 to 650,000 clones, 90% to 97% of them present only once. The chain is built from TRBV7-9 and TRBJ1-5; D unresolved. The source of this sequence is a woman younger than 45 in good health. The sample comprised naive CD8+ T cells sorted from blood. In DNA form, the CDR3 reads TGTGCCAGCAGCTCAAGACCGTTAGTAGGCAATCAGCCCCAGCATTTT. As protein: CASSSRPLVGNQPQHF.